This T cell receptor beta chain was recorded in a study of T cells expressing NK-cell markers. Study-wide background: All TCR beta repertoires analysed originated from sorted CD3+CD56+NKG2C+, CD3+CD56+NKG2C- and CD3+CD56-NKG2C+ T cells. The sequencing cohort of eight donors included seven HCMV-seropositive individuals and one seronegative individual. Whole-study results and caveats: In several donors, dominant clonotypes made up about 25-65% of CD3+CD56-NKG2C+ cells.

The TCR beta cDNA came from 5'RACE template switching with UMIs. For each CDR3 protein, TCRdb gives one entry from its re-call of the 5' RACE reads, without DNA. In all, the sample yields 400,000 to 550,000 distinct CDR3 sequences. Germline lookup yields CDR1 DFQATT and CDR2 SNEGSKA (reference sequence). The CDR3 has 13 amino acids. Regarding this clonotype: The antigen is not known.

This TCR was sampled from a woman aged 18-69 years in good health. The chain uses TRBV20-1 and TRBJ2-1. Sequencing was done on a sample of blood T cells: a sorted CD56 or NKG2C T cell subset, CD4+ or CD8+ T cells, or bulk PBMC T cells (not recorded which). The CDR3 loop is CSAPDFSYNEQFF.